The clone carrying this TCR beta chain has more than one count but fewer than ten. The antigen is unknown. Total RNA, at least 6 micrograms per sample, came from PBMCs. The data originate from a study of blood T cells in healthy people across ages. The trim removed 4 bases at V and 2 bases at J, leaving 5 bases unmatched. The CDR3 spans 14 residues. The authors ran a second PCR of 7 to 11 cycles using a sample-barcoded 5' primer and a J-beta primer mix. Each CDR3 protein is one row after TCRdb ran MiXCR on the 5' RACE reads. Of 780,000 or so distinct CDR3 sequences listed, 20% to 25% are singletons. Whole-study findings and limits: Correlation between TCR beta diversity and naive T cell percentage was strong.

These same data were also listed under a study on T cells of mothers and their children. From that second work: The authors found no persistent microchimeric T cell clones.

The chain couples TRBV12-3 or TRBV12-4 to TRBJ2-7, with TRBD1 matching 7 bases. The source material was blood. This TCR came from a boy aged 5 to 17 in good health. In DNA form, the CDR3 reads TGTGCCAGCAGTTCGGGCAGGGGGACCTACGAGCAGTACTTC. Residues: CASSSGRGTYEQYF.